The next 18 T cell receptor beta chains were all read from a single sample in a study of glioma-infiltrating T cells after dendritic cell vaccination. This table comes from immunoSEQ multiplex PCR, and its TCRdb copy is limited to in-frame clones, with some not included. This table has tens of thousands of clones, over 75% appearing once. The sequencing used blood, collected before dendritic cell vaccination. These receptors originate from a human donor with glioblastoma.

The V call is TRBV13, the J call TRBJ2-6; 8 bases fit TRBD1. Germline CDR1 reads PRHDT; CDR2 reads FYEKMQ (reference sequence). The trim removed 1 base at V and 0 bases at J, leaving 5 bases unmatched. The CDR3 runs to 18 residues. CDR3 sequence (DNA): TGTGCCAGCAGCTTAGTGGGACAGGTCCACTCTGGGGCCAACGTCCTGACTTTC. Amino acid sequence: CASSLVGQVHSGANVLTF.

This clone was picked up a small number of times. The chain couples TRBV27 to TRBJ2-7; D remains unclear. From germline, CDR1 is MNHEY and CDR2 SMNVEV (reference sequence). The CDR3 length is 14 residues. V lost 4 bases, J lost 3 bases, and 13 bases lay in between. CDR3: CASSYSRSLYEQYF. CDR3 in DNA: TGTGCCAGCAGTTATTCCAGATCTCTCTACGAGCAGTACTTC.

This chain links TRBV30 with TRBJ2-7, with 8 bases lining up with TRBD1. The CDR3 consists of 11 residues. J was trimmed by 3 bases and V by 5 bases; bases with no gene match: 0. Germline CDR1 GTSNPN, CDR2 SVGIG (reference sequence). The CDR3: CAWGTGYEQYF. CDR3 DNA: TGTGCCTGGGGGACAGGCTACGAGCAGTACTTC.

V and J are TRBV5-4 and TRBJ1-2; 8 nucleotides agree with TRBD1. V shed 0 bases, J shed 8 bases, and the junction held 3 bases outside the gene matches. The CDR3 loop spans 13 amino acids. The V gene's germline CDR1 is SGHNT and CDR2 YYREEE (reference sequence). Here the CDR3 reads CASSLGQGMGYTF. The DNA for the CDR3 is TGTGCCAGCAGCTTGGGACAGGGGATGGGCTACACCTTC.

The chain carries TRBV27 and TRBJ2-7, with 7 positions matching TRBD1. The CDR3 sequence is 14 residues long. The germline gives CDR1 MNHEY, CDR2 SMNVEV (reference sequence). The junction had 6 bases not matched to a gene; V was cut back by 4 bases and J by 3 bases. The CDR3 here is CASSYSGTVYEQYF. DNA for the CDR3: TGTGCCAGCAGTTACTCCGGGACAGTCTACGAGCAGTACTTC.

This clone showed up just once. This chain links TRBV5-4 with TRBJ2-7; D is perhaps TRBD1 (6 bases). The CDR3 consists of 15 residues. V gave up 0 bases and J gave up 2 bases, with 12 bases separating them. Germline-derived CDR1 and CDR2 are SGHNT and YYREEE (reference sequence). CDR3 region: CASSLGGGPAYEQYF. The CDR3 DNA is TGTGCCAGCAGCTTGGGTGGGGGCCCCGCCTACGAGCAGTACTTC.

The chain employs TRBV15 and TRBJ1-6, with TRBD1 identical over 8 bases. The junction had 10 bases not matched to a gene; V was cut back by 5 bases and J by 10 bases. This CDR3 comprises 15 residues. Germline values: CDR1 LNHNV, CDR2 YYDKDF (reference sequence). In DNA, the CDR3 is TGTGCCACCAGCCTGCCCGGGACAGGCGAGTCACCCCTCCACTTT. Translating gives CATSLPGTGESPLHF.

The chain recombines TRBV27 with TRBJ2-2, with D possibly matching TRBD2 (5 bases). Germline CDR1 reads MNHEY; CDR2 reads SMNVEV (reference sequence). V dropped 4 bases and J dropped 1 base, with 13 bases sitting between them. This CDR3 is 16 amino acids long. The CDR3 sequence: CASSSPPRENTGELFF. The DNA for the CDR3 is TGTGCCAGCAGTTCCCCCCCACGGGAGAACACCGGGGAGCTGTTTTTT.

The chain carries TRBV12-5 and TRBJ2-1; D uncertain. Per the germline V gene, CDR1 is LGHNT and CDR2 is FRNRAP. Deletions cut 3 bases from V and 4 bases from J, with 7 bases between. The CDR3 is 13 amino acids. As DNA, the CDR3 is TGTGCTAGTGGTTTTCCCCCATACAATGAGCAGTTCTTC. Encoded protein: CASGFPPYNEQFF.

The CDR3 coding sequence is TGCGCCAGCAGCTTGACGGGAGATAACTATGGCTACACCTTC. Its translation: CASSLTGDNYGYTF. The chain has TRBV5-1 and TRBJ1-2; D uncertain. V was trimmed by 1 base and J by 1 base, leaving 8 bases between them. CDR1 is SGHRS and CDR2 is YFSETQ in the germline V gene. This CDR3 spans 14 amino acids. Supplemented by reference TRBV5-1 and TRBJ1-2, the full variable domain reads KAGVTQTPRYLIKTRGQQVTLSCSPISGHRSVSWYQQTPGQGLQFLFEYFSETQRNKGNFPGRFSGRQFSNSRSEMNVSTLELGDSALYLCASSLTGDNYGYTFGSGTRLTVV.

CDR3 loop: CASSAGQGALGEQYF. The DNA of the CDR3 is TGTGCCAGCAGCGCCGGACAGGGTGCCTTGGGGGAGCAGTACTTC. The chain employs TRBV9 and TRBJ2-7, with 8 bases aligning to TRBD1. CDR3 size: 15 residues. Germline CDR1 reads SGDLS; CDR2 reads YYNGEE. Trimming cost V 3 bases and J 7 bases; bases outside gene matches: 12.

This clone appeared a single time. This chain links TRBV18 with TRBJ2-3; TRBD1 is a possible D gene (6 bases). The ends were cut back, 2 bases at V and 1 base at J, with 10 bases in the middle. The germline V gene encodes CDR1 KGHSH and CDR2 LQKENI. This CDR3 region has 15 residues. CDR3 sequence: CASSPGAGGTDTQYF. The CDR3 coding sequence is TGTGCCAGCTCACCAGGCGCAGGGGGCACAGATACGCAGTATTTT.

The chain links TRBV6-5 to TRBJ1-2, with 7 bases aligning to TRBD1. V lost 4 bases and J lost 5; bases outside the gene matches: 7. CDR3 length equals 14 residues. CDR1 MNHEY and CDR2 SVGAGI come from the germline V gene. CDR3 DNA sequence: TGTGCCAGCAGTTGGGACAGTCAACGGTATGGCTACACCTTC. Translating gives CASSWDSQRYGYTF.

The chain joins TRBV6-4 to TRBJ1-5, with a weak D call TRBD1 (5 bases). This CDR3 spans 15 amino acids. V was shortened by 3 bases and J by 3 bases, with 12 bases between the two germline ends. CDR1 and CDR2 from the germline V gene are MRHNA and SNTAGT. The CDR3 protein is CASSEEGLDNQPQHF. The CDR3 coding sequence is TGTGCCAGCAGTGAGGAGGGACTGGACAATCAGCCCCAGCATTTT.

The CDR3, as DNA: TGTGCCAGTAAGGCCCGGGAATTTCTGAACACTGAAGCTTTCTTT. As protein: CASKAREFLNTEAFF. V gene TRBV19 combines with J gene TRBJ1-1; no reliable D call. The V gene lost 7 bases and the J gene lost 0 bases, with 15 bases spanning the gap. This CDR3 is built from 15 residues. CDR1 is LNHDA, CDR2 SQIVND, per germline (reference sequence). Based on the CDR3 plus reference TRBV19 and TRBJ1-1, the full variable domain is DGGITQSPKYLFRKEGQNVTLSCEQNLNHDAMYWYRQDPGQGLRLIYYSQIVNDFQKGDIAEGYSVSREKKESFPLTVTSAQKNPTAFYLCASKAREFLNTEAFFGQGTRLTVV.

CDR3 nucleotides: TGTGCCAGCAGTTACGGACAGGGGAGCTCTGGAAACACCATATATTTT. Amino acid sequence: CASSYGQGSSGNTIYF. The V and J genes are TRBV6-5 and TRBJ1-3, with TRBD1 identical over 9 bases. Germline-derived CDR1 and CDR2 are MNHEY and SVGAGI. The CDR3 is 16 residues long. The V gene end was trimmed by 2 bases and the J gene end by 0 bases; junction bases not matched to a gene: 2.

The J gene is TRBJ2-1, the V gene TRBV13, with 8 bases aligning to TRBD2. This CDR3 region has 18 residues. Trimming took 0 bases from V and 1 from J; bases not matched to a gene: 8. Germline loops: CDR1 PRHDT, CDR2 FYEKMQ (reference sequence). The CDR3 DNA follows: TGTGCCAGCAGCTTAGGCGTCGGTAGCGGGGTGTCCTACAATGAGCAGTTCTTC. Its protein product is CASSLGVGSGVSYNEQFF. The variable domain in full, completed from reference TRBV13 and TRBJ2-1, reads AAGVIQSPRHLIKEKRETATLKCYPIPRHDTVYWYQQGPGQDPQFLISFYEKMQSDKGSIPDRFSAQQFSDYHSELNMSSLELGDSALYFCASSLGVGSGVSYNEQFFGPGTRLTVL.

This chain connects TRBV9 to TRBJ2-1; 11 bases match TRBD2. J gave up 0 bases and V 4 bases, and 6 bases lay outside the gene matches. The length of the CDR3 is 17 residues. CDR1 and CDR2 from the germline V gene are SGDLS and YYNGEE. DNA for the CDR3: TGTGCCAGCAGCTCGGGACTAGCGGAGCTCTCCTACAATGAGCAGTTCTTC. Translating it yields CASSSGLAELSYNEQFF.